This TCR beta chain came from a study of T cells expressing NK-cell markers (dated by TCRdb to the early 2020s). Regarding the research as a whole: TCR beta-chain repertoires were profiled in sorted CD3+CD56+NKG2C+, CD3+CD56+NKG2C- and CD3+CD56-NKG2C+ T-cell subsets from eight donors. Among the eight sequenced donors, only one was HCMV-seronegative, while the other seven were HCMV-seropositive. The eight sequenced donors were randomly selected healthy volunteers, three men and five women. Libraries were sequenced as 2 x 150 bp reads on Illumina HiSeq 2000/2500, MiSeq or NextSeq.

On this clonotype: There is no known antigen for this receptor.

HCMV-specific IgG was detected in serum with a commercial ELISA kit to determine HCMV serostatus. Ficoll density gradient centrifugation was used to isolate peripheral blood mononuclear cells from blood. In the germline V gene (reference sequence), CDR1 corresponds to MNHEY and CDR2 to SMNVEV. The CDR3 runs 13 amino acids, cysteine and phenylalanine included. Only the protein is on record. TCRdb shows the sequencer as Illumina HiSeq 2000. The TCR beta cDNA libraries were made using 5'RACE template switching, a step that added both a universal primer site and unique molecular identifiers. Synthesis of cDNA was primed from the TCR beta constant segment and was followed by two consecutive PCR amplification steps. The authors processed their data as follows. Reads were demultiplexed and grouped by UMI with MIGEC, and clonotypes were assembled and quantified with MiTCR. Only TCR cDNA sequences supported by at least two reads were kept to exclude erroneous sequences. Downstream repertoire analysis used the tcR package, and clonotypes were matched across fractions by CDR3 nucleotide sequence plus V segment. VDJmatch was used to annotate antigen specificity against VDJdb, with one amino acid substitution in CDR3 allowed. TCRdb reprocessed the reads, and each CDR3 protein sequence is entered once, without DNA. These V and J calls originate from TCRdb's pipeline instead of the authors' own analysis. Per the sample table, the count is over 150,000 distinct CDR3 sequences. Together, the top ten hold 20% to 25% of the sample.

Broader findings and caveats from the paper: It remained unclear whether the expanded NKG2C-expressing T cell clones were specific for HCMV antigens. In more than five donors, the dominant CD3+CD56+NKG2C+ clonotypes were found to rank among the top 10 CD8+ clonotypes and to make up about 1.0-7.5% of CD8+ T cells. Those dominant clonotypes were again the most abundant among CD3+CD56-NKG2C+ cells in several donors, at 28.3-60.1%.

The sequence joins TRBV27 to TRBJ2-1. Sequenced material: blood T cells: a sorted CD56 or NKG2C T cell subset, CD4+ or CD8+ T cells, or bulk PBMC T cells (not recorded which). The clonotype comes from a man between 18 and 69 years old in good health. The CDR3 reads CASSLGQDNEQFF.